The 10 T cell receptor beta chains in this list originate from one sample, sequenced in a study of cytomegalovirus exposure and HLA in healthy donors. Sequencing was performed with immunoSEQ multiplex PCR; in TCRdb, only in-frame clones are kept and a portion is missing. The sample includes tens of thousands of clones, 80% to 95% of them seen just once. Sequencing was carried out using PBMCs. The source is a woman aged 18-29 years in good health and CMV-seronegative.

This chain joins TRBV29-1 and TRBJ1-3; 7 nucleotides match TRBD1. V lost 7 bases, J lost 4 bases, and 13 bases stayed unmatched. Germline lookup yields CDR1 SQVTM and CDR2 ANQGSEA. The CDR3 is 15 residues long. CDR3 DNA: TGCAGCGCCCAAACGACAGGGAACCCCGGAAACACCATATATTTT. It translates to CSAQTTGNPGNTIYF. The entire variable domain, with the rest obtained from reference TRBV29-1 and TRBJ1-3, is as follows: SAVISQKPSRDICQRGTSLTIQCQVDSQVTMMFWYRQQPGQSLTLIATANQGSEATYESGFVIDKFPISRPNLTFSTLTVSNMSPEDSSIYLCSAQTTGNPGNTIYFGEGSWLTVV.

This chain connects TRBV5-4 to TRBJ1-1; tentative D call: TRBD1 (5 bases). Between the trimmed V and J ends, which lost 1 base and 4 bases, there was a span of 8 bases. The germline V gene has CDR1 SGHNT and CDR2 YYREEE (reference sequence). The CDR3 extends over 13 amino acids. In nucleotides, the CDR3 is TGTGCCAGCAGCTTGTTGGGGGGCACTGAAGCTTTCTTT. Its translation: CASSLLGGTEAFF.

This clone was picked up one time. The gene calls are TRBV5-6 and TRBJ2-6, with 11 bases fitting TRBD1. The CDR3 sequence is 17 residues long. V was pared by 5 bases and J by 1 base, with 5 bases of the junction left unmatched. Germline lookup yields CDR1 SGHDT and CDR2 YYEEEE. DNA for the CDR3: TGTGCCAGCAGGAGGACAGGGGGCAGGTCTGGGGCCAACGTCCTGACTTTC. Amino acids: CASRRTGGRSGANVLTF.

Concerning this clone: The CDR3 does not close with the conserved phenylalanine or tryptophan, likely indicating a read error. No DNA is shown, since the ends of the CDR3 on it are uncertain; the CDR3 is the one TCRdb lists. The chain is built from TRBV4-1 and TRBJ1-5; TRBD1, as called in the table, went unchecked against the DNA. Germline V gene lookup returns CDR1 MGHRA and CDR2 YSYEKL. With termini counted, the CDR3 has 9 amino acids. The CDR3 reads CASSQVATR.

The rearrangement links TRBV5-5 to TRBJ2-2, with a tentative D call TRBD2 (6 bases). Germline CDR1 reads SGHKS; CDR2 reads YYEKEE (reference sequence). V lost 4 bases to trimming and J lost 0 bases, with 10 bases between them. CDR3 size: 15 residues. The CDR3 region has the DNA TGTGCCAGCAGCCCCGCGGGATCGAACACCGGGGAGCTGTTTTTT. This gives the protein CASSPAGSNTGELFF.

The CDR3 DNA sequence: TGTGCCAGCAGTTTAGGGGTGTTCCAGGGGGCAAGAAACACTGAAGCTTTCTTT. Protein: CASSLGVFQGARNTEAFF. The rearrangement links TRBV28 to TRBJ1-1; 8 bases fit TRBD1. Germline-derived CDR1 and CDR2 are MDHEN and SYDVKM. Trimming took 2 bases from V and 2 from J; bases not matched to a gene: 13. This CDR3 is 18 amino acids long.

The J gene is TRBJ1-1, the V gene TRBV7-2; a possible D gene is TRBD1 (5 bases). The germline V gene has CDR1 SGHTA and CDR2 FQGNSA. CDR3 length: 13 amino acids. Trimming took 3 bases from V and 1 from J, leaving 6 bases between them. CDR3 residues: CASSLTANTEAFF. For the CDR3, the DNA is TGTGCCAGCAGCTTGACAGCGAACACTGAAGCTTTCTTT.

CDR3 amino acids: CASSGAVSRGLYEQYF. The CDR3 nucleotides read TGTGCCAGCAGCGGGGCGGTGTCCAGGGGGCTCTACGAGCAGTACTTC. The chain joins TRBV9 to TRBJ2-7; 8 nucleotides agree with TRBD1. Germline CDR1 SGDLS, CDR2 YYNGEE. V was clipped by 3 bases and J by 3 bases; unmatched bases: 11. The CDR3 consists of 16 residues.

The V call is TRBV21-1, the J call TRBJ2-7; the tabulated D call, TRBD1, remains unverified against the DNA. TRBV21-1 is an annotated pseudogene. The CDR3 has 15 residues. CDR3 DNA: TGTGCCAGCAGCAAACGGTTGGACAGGCACTACGAGCAGTACGTC. Amino acid sequence: CASSKRLDRHYEQYV.

The V and J genes are TRBV9 and TRBJ2-1; 8 positions match TRBD1. In germline, CDR1 is SGDLS, CDR2 YYNGEE. There are 18 residues in the CDR3. Losses at the gene ends were 1 base for V and 0 bases for J; bases not matched to a gene: 9. The chain's CDR3 is CASSVNRETGVSYNEQFF. The CDR3 DNA follows: TGTGCCAGCAGCGTAAATAGGGAGACAGGGGTCTCCTACAATGAGCAGTTCTTC.